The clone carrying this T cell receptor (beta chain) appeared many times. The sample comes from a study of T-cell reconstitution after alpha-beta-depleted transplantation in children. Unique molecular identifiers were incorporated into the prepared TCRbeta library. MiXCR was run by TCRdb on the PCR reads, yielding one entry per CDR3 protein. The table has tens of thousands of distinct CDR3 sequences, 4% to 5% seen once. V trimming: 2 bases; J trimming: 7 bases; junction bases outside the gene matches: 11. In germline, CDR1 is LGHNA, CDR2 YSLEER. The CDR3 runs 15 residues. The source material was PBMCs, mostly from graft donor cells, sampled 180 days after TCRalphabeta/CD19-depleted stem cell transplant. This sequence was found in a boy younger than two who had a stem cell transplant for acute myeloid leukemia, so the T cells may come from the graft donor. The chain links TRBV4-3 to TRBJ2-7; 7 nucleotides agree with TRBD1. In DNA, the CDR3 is TGCGCCAGCAGCCAATTCCCGGGACAGTCTCTTGAGCAGTACTTC. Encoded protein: CASSQFPGQSLEQYF.